This T cell receptor (beta chain) emerged from a study of blood T cell repertoires in COVID-19 (dated by TCRdb to the early 2020s). About the investigation overall: Samples covering the acute and convalescent phases of COVID-19 were provided by collaborators in the United States, Italy and Spain. The sample metadata nearly always contained a de-identified subject ID, COVID-19 status, age in years and sex. HLA class I and class II types, where available, came from metadata supplied by the sample provider rather than from assay-based typing. The prospective study material was composed of cDNA or gDNA derived from T cells, B-cell-depleted T cells, or PBMCs. The repertoires were made available in a free public database intended to serve as a resource for research on the immune response to SARS-CoV-2. The dataset comprised deeply sampled blood TCRbeta repertoires from subjects exposed to, actively infected with, or recovered from COVID-19. The samples were drawn from the first 160 participants of the ongoing ImmuneRACE study and from some 1,300 subjects provided by 6 global collaborators. General findings and caveats noted by the study authors: How much clinical and demographic metadata was included differed by source and by participant, and the metadata was provided uncurated.

Participants in the prospective study were aged 18 to 89 years, lived in 24 United States geographic areas, and enrolled through a virtual design. In the prospective study, cohorts were assigned on the basis of participant-reported clinical history obtained from a screening survey and a study questionnaire. Recovered participants in ImmuneRACE Cohort 3 were defined as having two consecutive negative NP/OP PCR tests, clearance from a healthcare professional, or resolution of symptoms. In the prospective study, mobile phlebotomists collected whole blood, serum and a nasopharyngeal or oropharyngeal swab from each participant. Over a roughly 2-month period, participants in the prospective study had the option of providing additional blood draws and questionnaires. Before DNA extraction, blood samples from the prospective study were shipped at room temperature or frozen. TCRbeta CDR3 regions were amplified from genomic DNA by means of the immunoSEQ Assay, a bias-controlled multiplex PCR. On the authors' methods: The number of nucleated cells in each sample was estimated by amplification of reference gene primers within the assay. To quantify the absolute abundance of each unique TCRbeta CDR3 rearrangement, sequence reads were collapsed and filtered. For each sample, productive Simpson clonality was calculated as the square root of Simpson's diversity index across productive rearrangements. TCRdb took this table from immuneACCESS and kept in-frame rearrangements with V and J called. Such tables lack part of the clones; where checked against another copy, unresolved V genes explain under half of the gap, and the rest is unexplained. V and J calls and clone size follow that table, whereas D and trimming were derived from the DNA. The table for this sample lists around 230,000 clones; less than 90% of them were counted only once. The ten largest clones capture about 2.4% of the sample.

Including cysteine and phenylalanine, the CDR3 has 14 amino acids. Only the CDR3 region is kept as DNA, spanning 42 bases read in frame from base 1. V and J are truncated by 1 base and 0 bases respectively, leaving an intervening sequence of 6 bases. Per the germline V gene (reference sequence), LGHDT is the CDR1 and YNNKEL is the CDR2. As to this clone: The target of this receptor is not known. Nothing much larger sits one base from this clone, and base qualities are not available.

The sequencing sample was made of PBMCs or T cells enriched from blood (not recorded which). The TCR sequence derives from a woman in her thirties who had recovered from COVID-19. This receptor chain uses TRBV3-1 (or the pseudogene TRBV3-2) and TRBJ1-1; the D gene identity is not certain. The bases read TGTGCCAGCAGCCAAGGTATTTTGAACACTGAAGCTTTCTTT. This yields the protein CASSQGILNTEAFF.